This T cell receptor (beta chain) was recorded in a study of beta chain features in type 1 diabetes. Of the isolated RNA, all was reverse transcribed, and so the sequenced material was expressed TCRB transcripts. The assay was immunoSEQ multiplex PCR, and TCRdb's table has in-frame clones only and misses some. The data show hundreds of thousands of clones, about 14% seen once. This clone showed up just once. As yet, its antigen is unknown. Study findings and constraints: In every one of the four CD4+ subsets, TCRB CDR3s were moderately but significantly shorter in Type 1 diabetes patients.

CDR1 is SGHTA and CDR2 is FQGNSA in the germline V gene. The CDR3 runs to 14 residues. V lost 3 bases, J lost 2 bases, and 11 bases lay in between. This TCR was sampled from a man younger than 30 with type 1 diabetes. Sequencing used naive CD4+ T cells from blood. The chain is built from TRBV7-2 and TRBJ2-7; D might be TRBD1 (5 bases). As DNA, the CDR3 is TGTGCCAGCAGCTTCGACACAGGTCCCTACGAGCAGTACTTC. It is translated as CASSFDTGPYEQYF.